This paragraph covers one TCR beta chain sequence. Its antigen is unknown. Reverse transcription used roughly 0.45 to 1 ug RNA and random hexamers. Amplification of TCR beta CDR3 by immunoSEQ multiplex PCR spanned 54 Vbeta and 13 Jbeta. TCRdb reanalysed the immunoSEQ multiplex PCR reads using MiXCR and keeps one entry per CDR3 protein. In the table there are 150,000 or so distinct CDR3 sequences, nearly 97% of which are singletons. The data were obtained in a study of CD8 T cells in Susac syndrome. Bulk CD8+ and CD4+ cells came from magnetic negative isolation; CD8+ TEMRA by FACS. CDR1 and CDR2 from the germline V gene are KGHSH and LQKENI. The trim removed 4 bases at V and 6 bases at J, leaving 6 bases unmatched. The CDR3 loop spans 15 amino acids. Study conclusions and caveats: The study recognized that the number of individuals in its TCR sequencing and HLA analysis was relatively small.

The V call is TRBV18, the J call TRBJ1-5; the match to TRBD1 covers 10 bases. The clonotype was recovered from a human donor with multiple sclerosis. Specimen: CD8+ T cells from PBMCs. CDR3 nucleotides: TGTGCCAGCTCACGCGACAGGGGGCACAGTCAGCCCCAGCATTTT. This sequence encodes CASSRDRGHSQPQHF.